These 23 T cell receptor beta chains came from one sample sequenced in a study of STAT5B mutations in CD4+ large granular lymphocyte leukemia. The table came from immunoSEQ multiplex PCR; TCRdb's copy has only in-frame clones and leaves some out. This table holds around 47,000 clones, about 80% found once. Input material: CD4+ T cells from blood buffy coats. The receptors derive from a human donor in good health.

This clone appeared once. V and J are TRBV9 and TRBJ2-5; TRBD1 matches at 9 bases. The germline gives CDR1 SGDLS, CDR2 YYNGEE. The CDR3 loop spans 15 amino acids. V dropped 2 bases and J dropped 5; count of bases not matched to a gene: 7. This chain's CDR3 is CASSVGQGSRETQYF. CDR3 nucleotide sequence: TGTGCCAGCAGCGTTGGACAGGGGAGTAGGGAGACCCAGTACTTC.

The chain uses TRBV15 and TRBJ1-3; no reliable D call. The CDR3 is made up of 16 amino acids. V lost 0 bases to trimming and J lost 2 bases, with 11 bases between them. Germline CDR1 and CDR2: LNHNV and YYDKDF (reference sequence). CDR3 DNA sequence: TGTGCCACCAGCAGAGATCACACAGCCCCTGGAAACACCATATATTTT. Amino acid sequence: CATSRDHTAPGNTIYF. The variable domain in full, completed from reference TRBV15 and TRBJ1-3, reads DAMVIQNPRYQVTQFGKPVTLSCSQTLNHNVMYWYQQKSSQAPKLLFHYYDKDFNNEADTPDNFQSRRPNTSFCFLDIRSPGLGDTAMYLCATSRDHTAPGNTIYFGEGSWLTVV.

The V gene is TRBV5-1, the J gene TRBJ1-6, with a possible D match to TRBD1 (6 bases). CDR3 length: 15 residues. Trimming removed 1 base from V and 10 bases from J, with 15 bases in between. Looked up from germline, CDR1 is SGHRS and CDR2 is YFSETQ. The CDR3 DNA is TGCGCCAGCAGCTTGATTACGACAGGTGACTCACCCCTCCACTTT. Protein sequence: CASSLITTGDSPLHF.

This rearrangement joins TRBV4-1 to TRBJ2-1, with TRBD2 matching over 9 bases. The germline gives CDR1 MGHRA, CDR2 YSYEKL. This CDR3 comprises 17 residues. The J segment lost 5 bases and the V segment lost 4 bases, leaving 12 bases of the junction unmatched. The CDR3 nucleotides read TGCGCCAGCAGCCTAGTTTTGGGACTAGCATCGGACAATGAGCAGTTCTTC. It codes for CASSLVLGLASDNEQFF.

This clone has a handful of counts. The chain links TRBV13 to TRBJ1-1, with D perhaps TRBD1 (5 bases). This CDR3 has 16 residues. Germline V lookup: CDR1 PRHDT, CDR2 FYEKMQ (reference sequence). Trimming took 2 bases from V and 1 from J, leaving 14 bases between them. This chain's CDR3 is CASSLYNLGPNTEAFF. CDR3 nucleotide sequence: TGTGCCAGCAGCTTATACAATTTGGGACCGAACACTGAAGCTTTCTTT.

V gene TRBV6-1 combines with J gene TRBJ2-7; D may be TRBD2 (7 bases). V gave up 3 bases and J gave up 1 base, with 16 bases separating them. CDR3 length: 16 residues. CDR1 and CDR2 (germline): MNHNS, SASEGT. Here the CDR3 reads CASSDLGGEKSYEQYF. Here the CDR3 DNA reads TGTGCCAGCAGTGATTTAGGGGGGGAGAAATCCTACGAGCAGTACTTC.

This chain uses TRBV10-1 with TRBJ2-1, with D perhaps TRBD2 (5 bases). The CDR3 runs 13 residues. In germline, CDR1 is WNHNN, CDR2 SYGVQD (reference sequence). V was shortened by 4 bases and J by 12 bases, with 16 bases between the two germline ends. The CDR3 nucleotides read TGCGCCAGCAGTGGAGGGCTCCGACAATCGCAGTTCTTC. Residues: CASSGGLRQSQFF.

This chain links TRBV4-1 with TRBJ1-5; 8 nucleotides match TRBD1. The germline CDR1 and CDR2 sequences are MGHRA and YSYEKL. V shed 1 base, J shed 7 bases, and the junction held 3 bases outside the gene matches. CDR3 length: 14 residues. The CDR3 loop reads CASSQGTGRQPQHF. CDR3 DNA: TGCGCCAGCAGCCAAGGGACAGGGAGGCAGCCCCAGCATTTT.

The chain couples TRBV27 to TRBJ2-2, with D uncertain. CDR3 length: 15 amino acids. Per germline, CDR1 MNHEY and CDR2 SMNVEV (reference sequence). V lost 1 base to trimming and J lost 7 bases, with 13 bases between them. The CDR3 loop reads CASSLWGNDIGELFF. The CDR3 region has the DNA TGTGCCAGCAGTTTATGGGGTAACGATATCGGGGAGCTGTTTTTT.

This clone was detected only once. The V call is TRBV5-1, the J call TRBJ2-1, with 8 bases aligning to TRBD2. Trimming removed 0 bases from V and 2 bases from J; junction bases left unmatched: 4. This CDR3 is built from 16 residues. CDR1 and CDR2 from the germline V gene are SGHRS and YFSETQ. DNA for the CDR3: TGCGCCAGCAGCTTGGAACCAGCGGGGGCCTACAATGAGCAGTTCTTC. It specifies CASSLEPAGAYNEQFF. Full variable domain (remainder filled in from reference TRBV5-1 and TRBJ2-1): KAGVTQTPRYLIKTRGQQVTLSCSPISGHRSVSWYQQTPGQGLQFLFEYFSETQRNKGNFPGRFSGRQFSNSRSEMNVSTLELGDSALYLCASSLEPAGAYNEQFFGPGTRLTVL.

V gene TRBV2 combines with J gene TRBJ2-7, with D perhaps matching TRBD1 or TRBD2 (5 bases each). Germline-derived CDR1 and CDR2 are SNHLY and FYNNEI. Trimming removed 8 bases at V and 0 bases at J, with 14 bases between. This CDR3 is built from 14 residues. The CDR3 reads CASFRDRSSYEQYF. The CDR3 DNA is TGTGCCAGCTTCCGGGACCGGAGCTCCTACGAGCAGTACTTC.

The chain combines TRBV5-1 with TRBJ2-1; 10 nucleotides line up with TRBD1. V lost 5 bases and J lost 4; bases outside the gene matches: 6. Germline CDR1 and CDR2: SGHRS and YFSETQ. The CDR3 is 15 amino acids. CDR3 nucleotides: TGCGCCAGCAGACCCCGGGACAGGGGTTACAATGAGCAGTTCTTC. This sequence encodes CASRPRDRGYNEQFF. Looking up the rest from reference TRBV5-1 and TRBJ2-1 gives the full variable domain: KAGVTQTPRYLIKTRGQQVTLSCSPISGHRSVSWYQQTPGQGLQFLFEYFSETQRNKGNFPGRFSGRQFSNSRSEMNVSTLELGDSALYLCASRPRDRGYNEQFFGPGTRLTVL.

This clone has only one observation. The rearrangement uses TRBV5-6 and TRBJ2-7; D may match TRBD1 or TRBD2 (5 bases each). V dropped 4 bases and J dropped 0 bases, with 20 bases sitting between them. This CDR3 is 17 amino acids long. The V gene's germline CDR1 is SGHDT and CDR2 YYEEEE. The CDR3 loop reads CASSIVGFGADSYEQYF. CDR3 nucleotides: TGTGCCAGCAGCATTGTGGGGTTCGGGGCCGACTCCTACGAGCAGTACTTC.

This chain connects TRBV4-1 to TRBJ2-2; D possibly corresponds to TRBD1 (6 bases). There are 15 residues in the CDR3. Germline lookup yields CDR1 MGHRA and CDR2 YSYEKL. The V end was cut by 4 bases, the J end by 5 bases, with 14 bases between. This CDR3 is CASSLSAGVTGELFF. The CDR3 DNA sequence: TGCGCCAGCAGCCTTTCCGCAGGGGTTACCGGGGAGCTGTTTTTT.

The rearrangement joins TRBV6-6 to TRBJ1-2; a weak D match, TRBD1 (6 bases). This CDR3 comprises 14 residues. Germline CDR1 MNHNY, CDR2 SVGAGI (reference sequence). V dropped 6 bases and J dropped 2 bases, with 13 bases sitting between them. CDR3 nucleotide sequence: TGTGCCAGCAGACAGGGTCAGGGGAACTATGGCTACACCTTC. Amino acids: CASRQGQGNYGYTF.

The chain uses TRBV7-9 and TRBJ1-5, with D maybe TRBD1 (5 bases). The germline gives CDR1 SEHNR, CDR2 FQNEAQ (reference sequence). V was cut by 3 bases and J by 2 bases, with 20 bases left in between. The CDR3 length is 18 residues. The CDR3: CASSLGFGGFSGNQPQHF. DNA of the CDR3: TGTGCCAGCAGCTTGGGGTTTGGGGGGTTTAGCGGCAATCAGCCCCAGCATTTT. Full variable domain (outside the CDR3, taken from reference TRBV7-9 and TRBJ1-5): DTGVSQNPRHKITKRGQNVTFRCDPISEHNRLYWYRQTLGQGPEFLTYFQNEAQLEKSRLLSDRFSAERPKGSFSTLEIQRTEQGDSAMYLCASSLGFGGFSGNQPQHFGDGTRLSIL.

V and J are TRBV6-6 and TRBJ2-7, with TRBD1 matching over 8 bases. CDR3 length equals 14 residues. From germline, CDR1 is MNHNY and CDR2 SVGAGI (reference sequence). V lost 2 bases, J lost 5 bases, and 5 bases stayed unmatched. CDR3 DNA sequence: TGTGCCAGCAGTTACCTGGACAGGGCGGACGAGCAGTACTTC. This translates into CASSYLDRADEQYF.

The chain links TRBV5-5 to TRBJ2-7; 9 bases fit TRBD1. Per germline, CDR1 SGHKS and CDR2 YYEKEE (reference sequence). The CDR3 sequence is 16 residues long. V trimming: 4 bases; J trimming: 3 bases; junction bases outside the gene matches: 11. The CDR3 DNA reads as TGTGCCAGCAGCATAGTCCCAGGGACAGGGAACTACGAGCAGTACTTC. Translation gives CASSIVPGTGNYEQYF.

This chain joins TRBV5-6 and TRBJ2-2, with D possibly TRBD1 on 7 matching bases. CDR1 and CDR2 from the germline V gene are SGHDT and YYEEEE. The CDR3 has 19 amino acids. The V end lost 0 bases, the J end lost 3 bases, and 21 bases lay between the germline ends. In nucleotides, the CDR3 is TGTGCCAGCAGCTTGGCCGGAGGGGGCGCATATAGTTACACCGGGGAGCTGTTTTTT. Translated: CASSLAGGGAYSYTGELFF. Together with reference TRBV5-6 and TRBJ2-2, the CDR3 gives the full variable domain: DAGVTQSPTHLIKTRGQQVTLRCSPKSGHDTVSWYQQALGQGPQFIFQYYEEEERQRGNFPDRFSGHQFPNYSSELNVNALLLGDSALYLCASSLAGGGAYSYTGELFFGEGSRLTVL.

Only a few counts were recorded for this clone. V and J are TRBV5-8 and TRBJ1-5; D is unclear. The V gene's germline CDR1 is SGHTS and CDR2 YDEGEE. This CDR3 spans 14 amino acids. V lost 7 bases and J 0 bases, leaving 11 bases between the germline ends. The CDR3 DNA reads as TGTGCCAGCCCCTCCGGGGATAGCAATCAGCCCCAGCATTTT. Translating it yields CASPSGDSNQPQHF.

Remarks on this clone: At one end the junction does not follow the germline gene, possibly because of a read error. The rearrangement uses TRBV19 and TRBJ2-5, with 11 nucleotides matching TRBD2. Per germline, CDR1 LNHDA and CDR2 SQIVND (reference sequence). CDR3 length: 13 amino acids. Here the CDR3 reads CSTSGGIQETQYF. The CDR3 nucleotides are TGCTCAACTAGCGGGGGAATCCAAGAGACCCAGTACTTC.

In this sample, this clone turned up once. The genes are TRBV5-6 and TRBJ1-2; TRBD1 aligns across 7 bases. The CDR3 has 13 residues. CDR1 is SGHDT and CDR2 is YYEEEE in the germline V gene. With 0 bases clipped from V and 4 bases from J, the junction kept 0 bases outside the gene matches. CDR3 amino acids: CASSLEGAYGYTF. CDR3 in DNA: TGTGCCAGCAGCTTGGAGGGGGCCTATGGCTACACCTTC.

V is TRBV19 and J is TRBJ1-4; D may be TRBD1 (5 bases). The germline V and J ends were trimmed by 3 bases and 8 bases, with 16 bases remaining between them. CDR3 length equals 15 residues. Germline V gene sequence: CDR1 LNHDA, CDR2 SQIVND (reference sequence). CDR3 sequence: CASSIQTPRGEKLFF. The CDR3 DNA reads TGTGCCAGTAGTATTCAAACTCCCCGGGGGGAAAAACTGTTTTTT.